These 11 T cell receptor beta chains came from one sample sequenced in a study of shared clonotypes between healthy human individuals. Clones were read by immunoSEQ multiplex PCR, and TCRdb kept only the in-frame ones, dropping some. This sample yields over 2 million clones, of which about 95% are seen a single time; roughly 1.1% belongs to the top ten. In the naive CD8 group, cells lacked CD45RO and were positively selected for CCR7, so terminally differentiated effector memory CD45RA+ cells were left out. The sample consisted of naive CD8+ T cells sorted from blood. The source of these receptors is a man in his late teens or twenties in good health.

The V gene is TRBV2, the J gene TRBJ1-2; 10 positions match TRBD1. This CDR3 comprises 15 residues. Germline CDR1 SNHLY, CDR2 FYNNEI. V dropped 7 bases and J dropped 2; count of bases not matched to a gene: 7. The DNA of the CDR3 is TGTGCCAGCAAACTGGGACAGGGGCAGAACTATGGCTACACCTTC. Protein product: CASKLGQGQNYGYTF.

The CDR3 sequence: CASSFPGVVGPYNEQFF. The CDR3 DNA reads TGTGCCAGCAGTTTCCCCGGGGTTGTGGGTCCCTACAATGAGCAGTTCTTC. The chain is built from TRBV27 and TRBJ2-1, with D possibly being TRBD2 (5 bases). This CDR3 has 17 residues. Trimming removed 3 bases at V and 2 bases at J, with 17 bases between. CDR1 MNHEY and CDR2 SMNVEV come from the germline V gene (reference sequence).

Notes on this clone: The same CDR3 can be traced to other DNA sequences in this sample. J is TRBJ2-7 and V is TRBV6-5; 8 positions match TRBD1. Looked up from germline, CDR1 is MNHEY and CDR2 is SVGAGI. The CDR3 contains 14 residues. The V and J ends lost 0 bases and 3 bases, in that order; junction bases with no gene match: 1. DNA for the CDR3: TGTGCCAGCAGTTACTCGGGACAGGTCTACGAGCAGTACTTC. Protein product: CASSYSGQVYEQYF.

About this clone itself: This same CDR3 is encoded by further DNA sequences in the sample. V is TRBV7-6 and J is TRBJ2-3, with TRBD2 matching 8 bases. J gave up 1 base and V 5 bases, and 5 bases lay outside the gene matches. The CDR3 is 15 amino acids. Germline CDR1 SGHVS, CDR2 FNYEAQ. The CDR3 region has the DNA TGTGCCAGCAGCCTAACTAGCGGAGGCACAGATACGCAGTATTTT. It is translated as CASSLTSGGTDTQYF.

V and J are TRBV4-3 and TRBJ2-7; 9 nucleotides line up with TRBD2. CDR1 LGHNA and CDR2 YSLEER come from the germline V gene. This CDR3 comprises 14 residues. With V trimmed by 4 bases and J by 4 bases, 5 bases remained unmatched. The chain's CDR3 is CASSPNAGGYEQYF. For the CDR3, the DNA is TGCGCCAGCAGCCCTAACGCGGGAGGGTACGAGCAGTACTTC.

The chain recombines TRBV27 with TRBJ1-1, with a possible D match to TRBD1 (6 bases). The CDR3 length is 16 residues. Germline V lookup: CDR1 MNHEY, CDR2 SMNVEV (reference sequence). V was trimmed by 5 bases and J by 5 bases, leaving 21 bases between them. CDR3 loop: CASSPSAGEEGTEAFF. The CDR3 coding sequence is TGTGCCAGCAGTCCCTCGGCAGGGGAAGAGGGAACTGAAGCTTTCTTT.

Remarks on this clone: The same CDR3 also results from other DNA sequences found in this sample. The V call is TRBV27, the J call TRBJ1-2, with 8 positions matching TRBD1. Per the germline V gene, CDR1 is MNHEY and CDR2 is SMNVEV (reference sequence). The CDR3 is 13 residues long. V dropped 5 bases and J dropped 5; count of bases not matched to a gene: 4. The CDR3 DNA follows: TGTGCCAGCAGTCCAGGGGGCGGGTATGGCTACACCTTC. It translates to CASSPGGGYGYTF.

The genes are TRBV29-1 and TRBJ1-3; D call uncertain. Looked up from germline, CDR1 is SQVTM and CDR2 is ANQGSEA. CDR3 size: 14 residues. Trimming stripped 3 bases from V and 4 bases from J, with 13 bases between. The CDR3 nucleotides read TGCAGCGTTGAGCCCTACGGGGAGGGAAACACCATATATTTT. Translated, it gives CSVEPYGEGNTIYF.

This chain uses TRBV28 with TRBJ2-7, with 11 bases lining up with TRBD2. Germline V gene data show CDR1 as MDHEN and CDR2 as SYDVKM. The CDR3 is made up of 15 amino acids. J was trimmed by 3 bases and V by 0 bases; bases with no gene match: 1. CDR3 coding DNA: TGTGCCAGCAGTTTATGGACTAGCGGGAACTACGAGCAGTACTTC. As protein: CASSLWTSGNYEQYF.

J is TRBJ2-1 and V is TRBV6-6, with unresolved D. The V end lost 2 bases, the J end lost 8 bases, and 10 bases lay between the germline ends. The germline CDR1 and CDR2 sequences are MNHNY and SVGAGI (reference sequence). This CDR3 comprises 13 residues. CDR3 nucleotide sequence: TGTGCCAGCAGTTACCAGGCCCCCGATGAGCAGTTCTTC. It yields the protein CASSYQAPDEQFF.

The CDR3 protein is CASSIPFSNTGELFF. The DNA of the CDR3 is TGTGCCAGTAGTATCCCATTCTCGAACACCGGGGAGCTGTTTTTT. The genes are TRBV19 and TRBJ2-2; D remains ambiguous. The CDR3 covers 15 residues. Trimming pared 3 bases from V and 0 bases from J, leaving 8 bases between. Germline V gene sequence: CDR1 LNHDA, CDR2 SQIVND (reference sequence).